Listed here are 9 T cell receptor beta chains from one sample, sequenced in a study of control samples from healthy donors and cancer patients. Clones were read by immunoSEQ multiplex PCR, and TCRdb kept only the in-frame ones, dropping some. This table has about 180,000 clones, 94% appearing once. Specimen: blood. The origin of the receptors is a young woman in good health.

The chain combines TRBV29-1 with TRBJ1-3; 7 bases are shared with TRBD1. This CDR3 has 16 residues. Trimming cost V 3 bases and J 0 bases; bases outside gene matches: 8. CDR1 SQVTM and CDR2 ANQGSEA come from the germline V gene. CDR3 residues: CSVDGYGTDSGNTIYF. DNA of the CDR3: TGCAGCGTTGATGGTTATGGGACAGACTCTGGAAACACCATATATTTT.

This chain links TRBV20-1 with TRBJ1-6, with D possibly TRBD1 on 5 matching bases. CDR1 is DFQATT and CDR2 is SNEGSKA in the germline V gene (reference sequence). The CDR3 is made up of 13 amino acids. V lost 3 bases, J lost 7 bases, and 10 bases lay in between. As DNA, the CDR3 is TGCAGTGCTAGTACGACAGCCAATTCACCCCTCCACTTT. Translating gives CSASTTANSPLHF.

This clone has only one observation. The rearrangement uses TRBV3-1 (or the pseudogene TRBV3-2) and TRBJ2-2; possible D gene TRBD1, 6 bases. Germline loops: CDR1 LGHDT, CDR2 YNNKEL (reference sequence). This CDR3 has 15 residues. V lost 6 bases and J lost 2, with 13 bases in between. The CDR3 coding sequence is TGTGCCAGCAGTCCTCAGGACAGTAACACCGGGGAGCTGTTTTTT. This encodes CASSPQDSNTGELFF.

To note about this clone: One end of the junction fails to match germline, which may point to a read error. The chain's CDR3 is CASSFPGTF. The CDR3 DNA reads TGCGCCAGCAGCTTTCCGGGGACCTTC. This chain links TRBV4-3 with TRBJ2-7; TRBD1 or TRBD2 may be the D gene (5 bases each). The CDR3 has 9 residues. Looked up from germline, CDR1 is LGHNA and CDR2 is YSLEER.

J is TRBJ1-1 and V is TRBV27, with a possible D match to TRBD1 (6 bases). Trimming removed 5 bases from V and 1 base from J, with 8 bases in between. Germline CDR1 reads MNHEY; CDR2 reads SMNVEV (reference sequence). The CDR3 has 13 amino acids. The CDR3 bases are TGTGCCAGCAGTGTACAGGGGAACACTGAAGCTTTCTTT. Its translation: CASSVQGNTEAFF.

The chain links TRBV5-1 to TRBJ1-4; D possibly corresponds to TRBD1 (5 bases). This CDR3 has 14 residues. The germline gives CDR1 SGHRS, CDR2 YFSETQ. Trimming removed 1 base at V and 8 bases at J, with 12 bases between. The CDR3 here is CASSLQGRGEKLFF. Written as DNA, the CDR3 is TGCGCCAGCAGCTTGCAGGGAAGAGGGGAAAAACTGTTTTTT.

The genes are TRBV15 and TRBJ1-5; D is ambiguous. Germline values: CDR1 LNHNV, CDR2 YYDKDF (reference sequence). The CDR3 runs to 13 residues. V was trimmed by 1 base and J by 7 bases, leaving 8 bases between them. CDR3 region: CATSRVSGQPQHF. In DNA form, the CDR3 reads TGTGCCACCAGCAGAGTCTCGGGGCAGCCCCAGCATTTT.

The V and J genes are TRBV28 and TRBJ2-3; 7 bases line up with TRBD2. Germline CDR1 and CDR2: MDHEN and SYDVKM. V shed 2 bases and J 2 bases; nucleotides not matched to a gene: 4. The CDR3 contains 15 residues. CDR3 sequence (DNA): TGTGCCAGCAGTTTAGGCGGGAGCCACACAGATACGCAGTATTTT. It yields the protein CASSLGGSHTDTQYF. Full variable domain (remainder filled in from reference TRBV28 and TRBJ2-3): DVKVTQSSRYLVKRTGEKVFLECVQDMDHENMFWYRQDPGLGLRLIYFSYDVKMKEKGDIPEGYSVSREKKERFSLILESASTNQTSMYLCASSLGGSHTDTQYFGPGTRLTVL.

With respect to this clone: Different DNA sequences within this sample yield the same CDR3. V usage is TRBV12-3 or TRBV12-4 and J usage is TRBJ2-3; D perhaps matches TRBD2 (5 bases). This CDR3 spans 13 amino acids. V shed 2 bases and J shed 3 bases, with 6 bases lying between them. The CDR3 reads CASSLRGTDTQYF. For the CDR3, the DNA is TGTGCCAGCAGTTTACGGGGTACAGATACGCAGTATTTT.